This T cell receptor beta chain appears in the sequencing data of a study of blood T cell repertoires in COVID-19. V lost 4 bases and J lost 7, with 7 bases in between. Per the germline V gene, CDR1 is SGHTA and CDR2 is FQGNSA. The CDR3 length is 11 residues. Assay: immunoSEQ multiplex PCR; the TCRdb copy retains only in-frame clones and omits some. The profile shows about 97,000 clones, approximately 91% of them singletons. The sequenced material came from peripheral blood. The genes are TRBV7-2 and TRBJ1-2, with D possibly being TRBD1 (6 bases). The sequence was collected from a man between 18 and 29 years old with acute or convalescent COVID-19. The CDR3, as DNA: TGTGCCAGCAGCTCCAGGGGTGGCTACACCTTC. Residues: CASSSRGGYTF.